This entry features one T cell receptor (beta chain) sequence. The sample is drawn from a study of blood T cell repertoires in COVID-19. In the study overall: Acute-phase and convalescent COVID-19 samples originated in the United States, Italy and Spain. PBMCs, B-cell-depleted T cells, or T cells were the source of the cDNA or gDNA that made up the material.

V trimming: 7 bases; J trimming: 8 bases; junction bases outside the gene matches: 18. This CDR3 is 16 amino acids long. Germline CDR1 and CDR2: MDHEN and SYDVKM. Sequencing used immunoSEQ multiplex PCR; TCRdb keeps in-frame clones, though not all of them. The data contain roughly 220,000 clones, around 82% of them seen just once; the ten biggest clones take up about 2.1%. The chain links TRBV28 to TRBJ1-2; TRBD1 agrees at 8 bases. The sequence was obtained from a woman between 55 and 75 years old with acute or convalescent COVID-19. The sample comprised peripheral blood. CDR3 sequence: CASTDTTGQGRRGYTF. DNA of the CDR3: TGTGCCAGCACCGATACGACCGGACAGGGACGGCGGGGCTACACCTTC.